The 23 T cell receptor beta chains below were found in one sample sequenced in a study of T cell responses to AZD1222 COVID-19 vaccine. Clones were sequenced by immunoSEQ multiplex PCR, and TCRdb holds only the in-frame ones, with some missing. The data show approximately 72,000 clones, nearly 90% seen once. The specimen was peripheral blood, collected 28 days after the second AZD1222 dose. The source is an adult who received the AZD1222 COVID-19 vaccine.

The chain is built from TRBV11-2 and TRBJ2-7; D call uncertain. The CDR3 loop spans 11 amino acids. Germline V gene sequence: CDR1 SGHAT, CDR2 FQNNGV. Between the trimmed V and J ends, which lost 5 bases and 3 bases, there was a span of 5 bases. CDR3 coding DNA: TGTGCCAGCAGCCGAATCTACGAGCAGTACTTC. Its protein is CASSRIYEQYF.

CDR3 in DNA: TGCAGCGTTGAGAGGCAGGGGGTACGCGGCTACACCTTC. Residues: CSVERQGVRGYTF. The rearrangement links TRBV29-1 to TRBJ1-2; 7 positions agree with TRBD1. Germline CDR1 SQVTM, CDR2 ANQGSEA. The CDR3 has 13 amino acids. V dropped 3 bases and J dropped 8; count of bases not matched to a gene: 9.

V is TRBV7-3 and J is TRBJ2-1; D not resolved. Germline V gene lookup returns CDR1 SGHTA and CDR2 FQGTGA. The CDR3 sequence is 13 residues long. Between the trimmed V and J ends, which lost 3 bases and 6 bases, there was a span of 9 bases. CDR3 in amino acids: CASSFLARNEQFF. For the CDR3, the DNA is TGTGCCAGCAGCTTTTTAGCCCGCAATGAGCAGTTCTTC.

The CDR3 loop is CSAAGGYEQYF. The CDR3 DNA reads TGCAGTGCCGCGGGGGGCTACGAGCAGTACTTC. The rearrangement links TRBV20-1 to TRBJ2-7, with TRBD2 matching over 8 bases. The germline V gene has CDR1 DFQATT and CDR2 SNEGSKA (reference sequence). With 6 bases clipped from V and 3 bases from J, the junction kept 1 base outside the gene matches. The CDR3 is 11 residues long.

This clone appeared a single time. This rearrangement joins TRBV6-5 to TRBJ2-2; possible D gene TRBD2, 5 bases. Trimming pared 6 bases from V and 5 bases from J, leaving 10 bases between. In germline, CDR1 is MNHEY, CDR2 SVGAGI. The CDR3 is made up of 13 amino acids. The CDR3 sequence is CASRRVITGELFF. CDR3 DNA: TGTGCCAGCAGGCGGGTTATAACCGGGGAGCTGTTTTTT.

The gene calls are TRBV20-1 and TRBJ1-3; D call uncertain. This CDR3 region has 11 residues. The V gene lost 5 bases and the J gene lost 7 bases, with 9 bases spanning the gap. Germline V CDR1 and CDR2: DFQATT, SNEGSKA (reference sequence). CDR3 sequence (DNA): TGCAGTGCTGAGCGAGGGAACACCATATATTTT. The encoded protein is CSAERGNTIYF.

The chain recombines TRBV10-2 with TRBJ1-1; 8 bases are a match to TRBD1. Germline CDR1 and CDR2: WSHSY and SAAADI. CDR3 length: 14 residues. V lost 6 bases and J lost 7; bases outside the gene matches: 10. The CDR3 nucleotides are TGCGCCAGCAGGACAGGGGAAGATCGATATGAAGCTTTCTTT. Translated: CASRTGEDRYEAFF.

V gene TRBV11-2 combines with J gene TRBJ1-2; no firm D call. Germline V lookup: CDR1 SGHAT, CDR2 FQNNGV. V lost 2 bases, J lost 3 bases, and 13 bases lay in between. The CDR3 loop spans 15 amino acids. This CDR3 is CASSLSTVVDYGYTF. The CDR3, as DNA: TGTGCCAGCAGCTTAAGCACAGTAGTAGACTATGGCTACACCTTC.

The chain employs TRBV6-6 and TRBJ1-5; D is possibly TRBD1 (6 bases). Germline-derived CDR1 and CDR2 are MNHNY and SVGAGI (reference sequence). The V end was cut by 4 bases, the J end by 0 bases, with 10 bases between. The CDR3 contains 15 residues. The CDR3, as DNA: TGTGCCAGCAGTTCAACAGGGCTTAGCAATCAGCCCCAGCATTTT. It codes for CASSSTGLSNQPQHF.

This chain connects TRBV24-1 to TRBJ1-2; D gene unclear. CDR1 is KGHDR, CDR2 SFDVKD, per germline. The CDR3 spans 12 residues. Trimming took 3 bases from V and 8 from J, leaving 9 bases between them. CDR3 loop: CATSDNEAGYTF. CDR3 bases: TGTGCCACCAGTGATAATGAAGCCGGCTACACCTTC.

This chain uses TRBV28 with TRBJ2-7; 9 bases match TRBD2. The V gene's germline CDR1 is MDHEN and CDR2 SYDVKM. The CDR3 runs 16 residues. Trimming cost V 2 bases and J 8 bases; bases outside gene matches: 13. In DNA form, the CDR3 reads TGTGCCAGCAGTTTAGTTCTCGGCGGGAGGGCCGACAAGCAGTACTTC. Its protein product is CASSLVLGGRADKQYF.

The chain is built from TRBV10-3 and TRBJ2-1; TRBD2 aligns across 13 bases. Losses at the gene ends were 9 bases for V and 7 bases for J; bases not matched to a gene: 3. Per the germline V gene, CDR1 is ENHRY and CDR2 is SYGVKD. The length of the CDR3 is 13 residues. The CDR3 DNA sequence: TGTGCCATGGGGACTAGCGGGACGAATGAGCAGTTCTTC. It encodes CAMGTSGTNEQFF.

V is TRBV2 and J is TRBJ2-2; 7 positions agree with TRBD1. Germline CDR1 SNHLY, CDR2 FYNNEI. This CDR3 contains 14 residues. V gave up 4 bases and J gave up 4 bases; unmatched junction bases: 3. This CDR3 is CASSGPGGTGELFF. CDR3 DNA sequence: TGTGCCAGCAGTGGTCCAGGGGGCACCGGGGAGCTGTTTTTT.

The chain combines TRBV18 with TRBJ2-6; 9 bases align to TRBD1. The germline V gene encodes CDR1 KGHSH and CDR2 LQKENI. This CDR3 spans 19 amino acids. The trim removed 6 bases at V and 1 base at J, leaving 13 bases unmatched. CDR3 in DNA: TGTGCCAGCTCGTACGTCACAACAGGGGGCGCTTCTGGGGCCAACGTCCTGACTTTC. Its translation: CASSYVTTGGASGANVLTF.

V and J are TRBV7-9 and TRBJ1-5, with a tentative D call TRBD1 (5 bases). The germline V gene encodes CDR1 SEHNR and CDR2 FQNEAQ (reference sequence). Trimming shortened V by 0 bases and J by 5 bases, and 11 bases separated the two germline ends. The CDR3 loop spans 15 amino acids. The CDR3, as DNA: TGTGCCAGCAGCTTAGCAGGGGAAGGGGATCAGCCCCAGCATTTT. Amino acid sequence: CASSLAGEGDQPQHF. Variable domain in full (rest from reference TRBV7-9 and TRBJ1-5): DTGVSQNPRHKITKRGQNVTFRCDPISEHNRLYWYRQTLGQGPEFLTYFQNEAQLEKSRLLSDRFSAERPKGSFSTLEIQRTEQGDSAMYLCASSLAGEGDQPQHFGDGTRLSIL.

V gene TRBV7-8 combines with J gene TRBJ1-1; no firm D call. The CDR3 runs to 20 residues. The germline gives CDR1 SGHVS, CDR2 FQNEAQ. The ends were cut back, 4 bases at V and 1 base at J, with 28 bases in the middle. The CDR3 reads CASSSRAVGPQPEANTEAFF. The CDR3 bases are TGTGCCAGCAGCTCACGGGCCGTAGGGCCACAACCCGAAGCGAACACTGAAGCTTTCTTT.

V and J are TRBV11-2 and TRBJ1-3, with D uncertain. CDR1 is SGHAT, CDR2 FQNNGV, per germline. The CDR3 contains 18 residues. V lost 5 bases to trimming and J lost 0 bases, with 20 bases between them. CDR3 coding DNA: TGTGCCAGCAGCCAACCCTTTCGGCGGTTCGACTCTGGAAACACCATATATTTT. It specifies CASSQPFRRFDSGNTIYF.

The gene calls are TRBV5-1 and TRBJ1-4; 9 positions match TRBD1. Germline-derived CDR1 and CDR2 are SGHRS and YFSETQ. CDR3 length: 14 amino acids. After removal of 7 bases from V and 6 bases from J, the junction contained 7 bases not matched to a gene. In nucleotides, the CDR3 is TGCGCCAGCCGACAACAGGGGGCCGATGAAAAACTGTTTTTT. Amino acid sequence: CASRQQGADEKLFF.

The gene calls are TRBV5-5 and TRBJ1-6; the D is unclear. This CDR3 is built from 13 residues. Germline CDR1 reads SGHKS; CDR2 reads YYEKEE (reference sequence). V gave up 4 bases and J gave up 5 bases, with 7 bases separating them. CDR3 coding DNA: TGTGCCAGCAGCCCGGGCAATAATTCACCCCTCCACTTT. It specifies CASSPGNNSPLHF.

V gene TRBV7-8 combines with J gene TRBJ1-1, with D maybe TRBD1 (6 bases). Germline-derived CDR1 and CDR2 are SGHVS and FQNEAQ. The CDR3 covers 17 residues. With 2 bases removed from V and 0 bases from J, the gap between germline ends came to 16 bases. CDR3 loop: CASSLLMGAGMNTEAFF. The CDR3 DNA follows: TGTGCCAGCAGCTTATTGATGGGGGCGGGGATGAACACTGAAGCTTTCTTT. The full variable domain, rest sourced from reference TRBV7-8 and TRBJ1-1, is GAGVSQSPRYKVAKRGQDVALRCDPISGHVSLFWYQQALGQGPEFLTYFQNEAQLDKSGLPSDRFFAERPEGSVSTLKIQRTQQEDSAVYLCASSLLMGAGMNTEAFFGQGTRLTVV.

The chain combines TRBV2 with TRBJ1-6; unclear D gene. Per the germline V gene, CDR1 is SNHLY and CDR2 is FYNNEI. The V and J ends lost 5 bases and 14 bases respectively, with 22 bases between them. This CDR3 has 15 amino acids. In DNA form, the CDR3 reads TGTGCCAGCAGTAATAGGCACAGTAGGATGAGTACCCTCCACTTT. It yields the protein CASSNRHSRMSTLHF.

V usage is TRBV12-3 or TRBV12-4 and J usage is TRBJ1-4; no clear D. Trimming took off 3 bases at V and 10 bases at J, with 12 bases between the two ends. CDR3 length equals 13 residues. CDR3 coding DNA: TGTGCCAGCAGTTTTGGCCCTTCTGCAAAACTGTTTTTT. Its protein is CASSFGPSAKLFF.

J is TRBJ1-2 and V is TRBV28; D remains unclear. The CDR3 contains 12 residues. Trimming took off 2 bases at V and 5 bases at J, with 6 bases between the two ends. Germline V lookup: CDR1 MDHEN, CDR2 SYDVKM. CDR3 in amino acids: CASSLQTYGYTF. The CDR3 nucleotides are TGTGCCAGCAGTTTACAGACTTATGGCTACACCTTC.